The sequence of this T cell receptor beta chain was determined in a study of blood T cell repertoires in COVID-19. Authors' methods: The authors estimated nucleated cell counts from reference gene primer amplification. Generated by immunoSEQ multiplex PCR, the TCRdb table keeps only in-frame clones and is missing some. V and J calls and clone size are as listed in that table; D and trimming were resolved from the DNA. The sample contains under 100,000 clones, about 87% of which appear only once. Trimming took 7 bases from V and 4 from J, leaving 16 bases between them. This CDR3 spans 14 amino acids. CDR1 is KGHDR, CDR2 SFDVKD, per germline.

The V and J genes are TRBV24-1 and TRBJ2-7; TRBD2 might be the D (6 bases). Sequencing used peripheral blood. The sequence was collected from a man aged 40-55 years with acute or convalescent COVID-19. The CDR3 DNA sequence: TGTGCCACCAGCGATGGGGAGGTTCCTTACGAGCAGTACTTC. The encoded protein is CATSDGEVPYEQYF.